This T cell receptor beta chain comes out of a study of blood T cell repertoires in COVID-19. Study-level information: T cells, B-cell-depleted T cells, or PBMCs supplied cDNA or gDNA.

Assay: immunoSEQ multiplex PCR; the TCRdb copy retains only in-frame clones and omits some. This sample yields roughly 230,000 clones, of which 85% to 95% are seen a single time; roughly 0.89% belongs to the top ten. This clone was found a few times. V dropped 2 bases and J dropped 6 bases, with 7 bases sitting between them. This CDR3 spans 13 amino acids. Seattle cases were enrolled at active infection and followed longitudinally. The chain combines TRBV12-3 or TRBV12-4 with TRBJ1-4; D is possibly TRBD1 (6 bases). The TCR was taken from a man aged 25-45 years with COVID-19, enrolled during active disease. Source material: peripheral blood. CDR3 sequence reads: CASSLNRDEKLFF. CDR3 DNA sequence: TGTGCCAGCAGTTTAAACAGGGATGAAAAACTGTTTTTT.